Shown below are 5 T cell receptor beta chains from a single sample sequenced in a study of cytomegalovirus exposure and HLA in healthy donors. Profiled with immunoSEQ multiplex PCR; TCRdb holds only in-frame clones, not every one. The repertoire holds tens of thousands of clones, about 90% seen once, with roughly 1.4% in the top ten. Sequencing was performed on PBMCs. Source of these receptors: a young man in good health and CMV-seronegative.

Of note for this clone: A read error may account for a junction end that differs from germline. This chain connects TRBV6-1 to TRBJ2-1; D uncertain. The germline V gene encodes CDR1 MNHNS and CDR2 SASEGT. This CDR3 comprises 13 residues. CDR3: CAGSEIAGTEQFF. The CDR3 DNA reads TGTGCCGGCAGTGAAATTGCAGGTACTGAGCAGTTCTTC.

The genes are TRBV28 and TRBJ2-7, with unresolved D. Germline loops: CDR1 MDHEN, CDR2 SYDVKM. The CDR3 has 13 residues. Deletions cut 5 bases from V and 2 bases from J, with 10 bases between. The CDR3 is CASSPPPAYEQYF. The CDR3 bases are TGTGCCAGCAGTCCCCCACCGGCCTACGAGCAGTACTTC.

The chain carries TRBV18 and TRBJ2-1; D is perhaps TRBD2 (6 bases). The V gene's germline CDR1 is KGHSH and CDR2 LQKENI. This CDR3 has 16 residues. Trimming took off 2 bases at V and 6 bases at J, with 17 bases between the two ends. The CDR3 DNA reads TGTGCCAGCTCACCAACAGTGGGGTTAGCGGTCAATGAGCAGTTCTTC. This gives the protein CASSPTVGLAVNEQFF.

The chain recombines TRBV28 with TRBJ1-4, with 7 bases fitting TRBD1. Germline lookup yields CDR1 MDHEN and CDR2 SYDVKM. After removal of 5 bases from V and 6 bases from J, the junction contained 6 bases not matched to a gene. The CDR3 runs 14 residues. The CDR3 protein is CASSLPGTDEKLFF. In DNA form, the CDR3 reads TGTGCCAGCAGTCTCCCCGGGACAGATGAAAAACTGTTTTTT. The full variable domain, its missing parts supplied by reference TRBV28 and TRBJ1-4, is DVKVTQSSRYLVKRTGEKVFLECVQDMDHENMFWYRQDPGLGLRLIYFSYDVKMKEKGDIPEGYSVSREKKERFSLILESASTNQTSMYLCASSLPGTDEKLFFGSGTQLSVL.

J is TRBJ1-1 and V is TRBV18; D call uncertain. With 0 bases removed from V and 1 base from J, the gap between germline ends came to 9 bases. CDR1 KGHSH and CDR2 LQKENI come from the germline V gene. The CDR3 loop spans 15 amino acids. The CDR3: CASSPPSRPNTEAFF. The CDR3 region has the DNA TGTGCCAGCTCACCACCGTCCAGGCCGAACACTGAAGCTTTCTTT.